This TCR beta chain was identified during a study of persistence of HIV-infected CD4 T cells. Study as a whole: Blood samples, up to roughly 200 mL, came from multiple time points, except two leukapheresis donors sampled once.

The immunoSEQ assay was version 4, run in survey mode. Measured with immunoSEQ multiplex PCR; TCRdb has only the in-frame clones, and not every one. The sample yields approximately 15,000 clones, approximately 75% seen once. Cells were stimulated with CMV-infected fibroblast lysates at 10 ug/mL. CD4+ T cells upregulating both CD40 ligand and CD69 were sorted as responding cells. The V end was cut by 6 bases, the J end by 4 bases, with 18 bases between. The CDR3 spans 14 residues. The germline CDR1 and CDR2 sequences are SQVTM and ANQGSEA. As to this clone: The antigen remains undetermined.

Source: CD4+ T cells sorted from PBMCs after approximately 19-hour stimulation, taken from a patient who received antiretroviral therapy. The chain carries TRBV29-1 and TRBJ1-1, with no clear D. This TCR was recovered from an adult man with HIV who was CMV-seropositive. The DNA for the CDR3 is TGCAGCGTGGTGCCGCCGGGGAGTTTCACTGAAGCTTTCTTT. The encoded protein is CSVVPPGSFTEAFF.